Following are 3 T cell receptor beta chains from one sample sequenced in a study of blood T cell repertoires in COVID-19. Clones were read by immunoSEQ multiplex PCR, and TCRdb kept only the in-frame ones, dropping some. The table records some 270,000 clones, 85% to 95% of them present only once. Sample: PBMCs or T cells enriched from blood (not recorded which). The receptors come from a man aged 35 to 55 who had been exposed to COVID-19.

Written as DNA, the CDR3 is TGTGCCAGCAGTTTAGGTTGGAGTTCTGGAAACACCATATATTTT. Protein product: CASSLGWSSGNTIYF. The chain recombines TRBV28 with TRBJ1-3; D unclear. The V gene's germline CDR1 is MDHEN and CDR2 SYDVKM. The ends were cut back, 2 bases at V and 1 base at J, with 9 bases in the middle. CDR3 length: 15 amino acids.

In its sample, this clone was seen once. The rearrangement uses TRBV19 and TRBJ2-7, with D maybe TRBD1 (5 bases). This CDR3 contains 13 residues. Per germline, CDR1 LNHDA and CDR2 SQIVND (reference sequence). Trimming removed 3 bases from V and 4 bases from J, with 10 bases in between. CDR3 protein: CASSMGPGYEQYF. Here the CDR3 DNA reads TGTGCCAGTAGTATGGGGCCGGGTTACGAGCAGTACTTC.

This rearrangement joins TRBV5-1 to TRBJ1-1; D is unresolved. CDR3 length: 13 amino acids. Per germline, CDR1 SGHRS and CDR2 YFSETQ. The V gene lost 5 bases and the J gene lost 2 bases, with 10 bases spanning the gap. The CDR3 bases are TGCGCCAGCAGTTCCCCAGGAAACACTGAAGCTTTCTTT. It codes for CASSSPGNTEAFF.